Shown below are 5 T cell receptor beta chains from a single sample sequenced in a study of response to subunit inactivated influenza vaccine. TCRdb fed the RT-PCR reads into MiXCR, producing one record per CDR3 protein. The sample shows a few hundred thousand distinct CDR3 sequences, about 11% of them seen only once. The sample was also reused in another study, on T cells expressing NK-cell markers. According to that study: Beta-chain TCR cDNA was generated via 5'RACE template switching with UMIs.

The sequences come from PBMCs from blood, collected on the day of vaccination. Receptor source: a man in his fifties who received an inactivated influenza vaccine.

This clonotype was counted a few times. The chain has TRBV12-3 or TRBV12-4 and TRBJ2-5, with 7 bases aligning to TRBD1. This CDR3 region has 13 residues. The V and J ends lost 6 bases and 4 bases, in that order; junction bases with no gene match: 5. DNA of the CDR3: TGTGCCAGCAGACCGGGACAGCGAGAGACCCAGTACTTC. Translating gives CASRPGQRETQYF.

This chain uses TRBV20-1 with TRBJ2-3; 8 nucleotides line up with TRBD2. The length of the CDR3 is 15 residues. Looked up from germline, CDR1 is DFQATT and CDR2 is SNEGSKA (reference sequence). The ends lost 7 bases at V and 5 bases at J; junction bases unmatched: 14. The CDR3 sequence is CSVPQPGGYRDTQYF. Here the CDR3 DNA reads TGCAGTGTCCCCCAGCCGGGGGGGTATAGAGATACGCAGTATTTT.

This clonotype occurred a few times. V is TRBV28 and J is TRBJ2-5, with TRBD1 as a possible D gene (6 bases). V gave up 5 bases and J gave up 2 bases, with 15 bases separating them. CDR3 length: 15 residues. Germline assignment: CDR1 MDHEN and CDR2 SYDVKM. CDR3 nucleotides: TGTGCCAGCAGTCTAAATACAGGGAATCAAGAGACCCAGTACTTC. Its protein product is CASSLNTGNQETQYF.

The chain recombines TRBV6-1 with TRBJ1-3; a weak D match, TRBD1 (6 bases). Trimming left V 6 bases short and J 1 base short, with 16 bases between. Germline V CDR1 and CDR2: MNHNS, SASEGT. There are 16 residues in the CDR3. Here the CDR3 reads CASRGIRGNSGNTIYF. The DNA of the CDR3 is TGTGCCAGCAGGGGTATAAGGGGGAATTCTGGAAACACCATATATTTT.

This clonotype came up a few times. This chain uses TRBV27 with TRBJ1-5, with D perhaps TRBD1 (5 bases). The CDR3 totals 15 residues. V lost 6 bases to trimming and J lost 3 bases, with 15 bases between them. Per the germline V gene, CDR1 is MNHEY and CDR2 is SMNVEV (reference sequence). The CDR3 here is CASRVTGGVNQPQHF. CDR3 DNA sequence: TGTGCCAGCAGGGTCACGGGAGGGGTCAATCAGCCCCAGCATTTT.